This entry lists 24 T cell receptor beta chains sequenced from one sample in a study of T cells in Graves' hyperthyroidism and ophthalmopathy (dated 2019 in TCRdb). The library was produced with multiplex PCR. Sequencing was performed on an Illumina HiSeq 2000. TCR beta CDR3 regions were amplified from RNA transcripts. For the first round of RT-PCR on the TCR CDR3, the HTBI primer set was used together with the Qiagen OneStep RT-PCR kit. TCRdb took the public reads, trimmed them with fastp at Q25, ran MiXCR for clone calling and kept in-frame beta chains. Entries that share a CDR3 protein sequence are merged under the most common genes and DNA. Within this sample are about 510,000 distinct CDR3 sequences, with around 15% of them counted one time only. Of the sample, roughly 13% falls within the top ten clones. The sequencing sample was made of blood. The receptors originated from a woman between 40 and 50 years old with Graves' hyperthyroidism.

This rearrangement joins TRBV19 to TRBJ1-1; TRBD1 is a possible D gene (5 bases). Trimming removed 3 bases at V and 3 bases at J, with 17 bases between. The V gene's germline CDR1 is LNHDA and CDR2 SQIVND (reference sequence). This CDR3 is built from 16 residues. CDR3 sequence reads: CASSIRQGGLDTEAFF. Written as DNA, the CDR3 is TGTGCCAGTAGTATCCGGCAGGGAGGTTTGGACACTGAAGCTTTCTTT.

This clonotype was observed at least ten times. The V call is TRBV20-1, the J call TRBJ2-1, with a possible D match to TRBD1 (5 bases). Germline values: CDR1 DFQATT, CDR2 SNEGSKA (reference sequence). With 0 bases removed from V and 0 bases from J, the gap between germline ends came to 15 bases. The CDR3 runs to 17 residues. DNA of the CDR3: TGCAGTGCTAGAGATTTTGACAGCCTAAGCTCCTACAATGAGCAGTTCTTC. Its protein product is CSARDFDSLSSYNEQFF.

This clonotype has a count of ten or more. This chain uses TRBV6-5 with TRBJ2-2; the match to TRBD1 covers 10 bases. The CDR3 contains 17 residues. From germline, CDR1 is MNHEY and CDR2 SVGAGI. J lost 7 bases, V lost 3 bases, and 11 bases had no gene match. The CDR3, as DNA: TGTGCCAGCAGTTATCGACAGGGGGCCCCGTCCGGCGGGGAGCTGTTTTTT. This gives the protein CASSYRQGAPSGGELFF.

This clonotype has a single count. V usage is TRBV3-1 and J usage is TRBJ2-4; 11 bases align to TRBD2. The trim removed 4 bases at V and 6 bases at J, leaving 2 bases unmatched. The CDR3 spans 14 residues. Germline-derived CDR1 and CDR2 are LGHDT and YNNKEL (reference sequence). The CDR3 DNA reads TGTGCCAGCAGCCTCGGGACTAGCGGAAACATTCAGTACTTC. This codes for CASSLGTSGNIQYF.

Ten or more counts support this clonotype. The chain carries TRBV2 and TRBJ1-1; no clear D. Per the germline V gene, CDR1 is SNHLY and CDR2 is FYNNEI. V was pared by 1 base and J by 2 bases, with 8 bases between. The CDR3 has 14 residues. CDR3 sequence: CASSEVTANTEAFF. In DNA, the CDR3 is TGTGCCAGCAGTGAAGTCACGGCAAACACTGAAGCTTTCTTT.

The chain carries TRBV20-1 and TRBJ2-3; TRBD2 matches at 8 bases. V lost 6 bases and J lost 5; bases outside the gene matches: 7. The CDR3 length is 13 residues. Germline CDR1 reads DFQATT; CDR2 reads SNEGSKA (reference sequence). The CDR3 DNA reads as TGCAGTGCCATTAGCGGGAACGAAGATACGCAGTATTTT. Its translation: CSAISGNEDTQYF.

In this sample, this clonotype turned up many times. The chain has TRBV20-1 and TRBJ2-5; 11 nucleotides match TRBD1. Trimming at V came to 6 bases and at J to 5 bases, leaving 5 bases not matched to a gene. Per germline, CDR1 DFQATT and CDR2 SNEGSKA (reference sequence). The CDR3 length is 13 residues. This chain's CDR3 is CSAPDRGLETQYF. CDR3 nucleotides: TGCAGTGCCCCGGACAGGGGGCTTGAGACCCAGTACTTC.

This clonotype was seen many times. The rearrangement links TRBV7-8 to TRBJ1-2; 9 bases align to TRBD1. The CDR3 covers 16 residues. Germline CDR1 SGHVS, CDR2 FQNEAQ. Trimming took 0 bases from V and 5 from J; bases not matched to a gene: 7. This CDR3 is CASSLAGTGRGYGYTF. In DNA, the CDR3 is TGTGCCAGCAGCTTAGCGGGGACAGGGAGGGGTTATGGCTACACCTTC.

The sample holds a few counts of this clonotype. CDR3 sequence: CATSAPPGQEFADTQYF. CDR3 DNA sequence: TGTGCCACCAGTGCCCCTCCGGGACAGGAATTTGCAGATACGCAGTATTTT. The chain uses TRBV24-1 and TRBJ2-3, with TRBD1 identical over 8 bases. The CDR3 totals 17 residues. With V trimmed by 5 bases and J by 4 bases, 13 bases remained unmatched. Germline V gene data show CDR1 as KGHDR and CDR2 as SFDVKD.

The table lists this clonotype with many counts. The genes are TRBV20-1 and TRBJ2-1; 10 positions agree with TRBD2. After removal of 0 bases from V and 7 bases from J, the junction contained 6 bases not matched to a gene. CDR1 and CDR2 (germline): DFQATT, SNEGSKA (reference sequence). This CDR3 has 15 amino acids. The CDR3 bases are TGCAGTGCTAGAGACCCAGCGGGAGGGAGGAATGAGCAGTTCTTC. This encodes CSARDPAGGRNEQFF.

The chain uses TRBV19 and TRBJ2-2, with 7 bases identical to TRBD2. The CDR3 runs to 16 residues. The ends lost 1 base at V and 2 bases at J; junction bases unmatched: 4. CDR1 LNHDA and CDR2 SQIVND come from the germline V gene (reference sequence). CDR3 DNA: TGTGCCAGTAGTATAGGGACTAGTAGTAACACCGGGGAGCTGTTTTTT. Protein: CASSIGTSSNTGELFF.

There are many counts of this clonotype. The rearrangement uses TRBV30 and TRBJ2-7, with 9 bases fitting TRBD1. Trimming cost V 5 bases and J 1 base; bases outside gene matches: 0. This CDR3 comprises 12 residues. The germline V gene has CDR1 GTSNPN and CDR2 SVGIG (reference sequence). As DNA, the CDR3 is TGTGCCTGGGGGACAGGGTCCTACGAGCAGTACTTC. Translated, it gives CAWGTGSYEQYF.

This clonotype was found many times. This chain connects TRBV5-1 to TRBJ1-4; the D gene is possibly TRBD1 (5 bases). The CDR3 contains 14 residues. V was shortened by 4 bases and J by 8 bases, with 15 bases between the two germline ends. Germline V gene sequence: CDR1 SGHRS, CDR2 YFSETQ. This CDR3 reads CASSRGTEGEKLFF. DNA for the CDR3: TGCGCCAGCAGCCGCGGGACGGAGGGAGAAAAACTGTTTTTT.

This clonotype appeared a few times. This sequence joins TRBV27 and TRBJ2-3, with no clear D. This CDR3 contains 15 residues. Germline values: CDR1 MNHEY, CDR2 SMNVEV (reference sequence). The V and J ends lost 4 bases and 0 bases respectively, with 11 bases between them. The DNA of the CDR3 is TGTGCCAGCAGTTCCCGCCCGATAAGCACAGATACGCAGTATTTT. It codes for CASSSRPISTDTQYF.

This clonotype was detected a few times. V gene TRBV10-3 combines with J gene TRBJ2-1, with D possibly matching TRBD1 (5 bases). Germline values: CDR1 ENHRY, CDR2 SYGVKD. V was trimmed by 6 bases and J by 10 bases, leaving 10 bases between them. The CDR3 loop spans 11 amino acids. The CDR3 DNA reads TGTGCCATCAGCGACAGTGGCGAGCAGTTCTTC. This codes for CAISDSGEQFF.

V usage is TRBV6-2 or TRBV6-3 and J usage is TRBJ2-1, with a possible D match to TRBD1 (6 bases). Trimming pared 0 bases from V and 4 bases from J, leaving 10 bases between. Germline CDR1 and CDR2: MNHEY and SVGEGT. The CDR3 is 15 residues long. This CDR3 is CASSYSQGKYNEQFF. The CDR3 bases are TGTGCCAGCAGTTACTCCCAGGGGAAATACAATGAGCAGTTCTTC.

The sample holds many counts of this clonotype. CDR3 DNA sequence: TGCAGTGCTAGAGGTAGTAGCGGCTACACAGATACGCAGTATTTT. As protein: CSARGSSGYTDTQYF. The V gene is TRBV20-1, the J gene TRBJ2-3; a possible D gene is TRBD2 (6 bases). The V and J ends lost 1 base and 2 bases respectively, with 13 bases between them. Germline lookup yields CDR1 DFQATT and CDR2 SNEGSKA (reference sequence). CDR3 length: 15 residues.

This clonotype showed up just a few times. The chain carries TRBV5-4 and TRBJ2-5; TRBD2 aligns across 8 bases. Germline assignment: CDR1 SGHNT and CDR2 YYREEE (reference sequence). This CDR3 is built from 14 residues. The trim removed 4 bases at V and 2 bases at J, leaving 4 bases unmatched. This CDR3 reads CASSPGTRQETQYF. The CDR3 DNA is TGTGCCAGCAGCCCGGGGACTAGACAAGAGACCCAGTACTTC.

This chain links TRBV13 with TRBJ2-7; 10 bases align to TRBD2. This CDR3 comprises 14 residues. Trimming took 5 bases from V and 4 from J; bases not matched to a gene: 5. CDR1 and CDR2 (germline): PRHDT, FYEKMQ (reference sequence). The CDR3 spells CASSDASGSYEQYF. Written as DNA, the CDR3 is TGTGCCAGCAGCGACGCTAGCGGGAGTTACGAGCAGTACTTC.

The J gene is TRBJ1-3, the V gene TRBV11-2, with D possibly matching TRBD1 (5 bases). The CDR3 is 12 residues long. V shed 3 bases and J shed 9 bases, with 9 bases lying between them. Germline values: CDR1 SGHAT, CDR2 FQNNGV. The CDR3 is CASSFSGGTIYF. In nucleotides, the CDR3 is TGTGCCAGCAGCTTTTCTGGGGGCACCATATATTTT.

The table lists this clonotype with many counts. This chain links TRBV6-1 with TRBJ2-5, with D possibly TRBD2 on 6 matching bases. The CDR3 runs 15 residues. Germline V lookup: CDR1 MNHNS, CDR2 SASEGT. With 5 bases removed from V and 5 bases from J, the gap between germline ends came to 18 bases. The CDR3 loop reads CASSSPRLEGETQYF. CDR3 sequence (DNA): TGTGCCAGCAGTTCCCCCCGACTAGAGGGGGAGACCCAGTACTTC.

This clonotype was observed at least ten times. V is TRBV9 and J is TRBJ1-5, with 7 bases aligning to TRBD1. Trimming cost V 0 bases and J 7 bases; bases outside gene matches: 7. Germline V gene data show CDR1 as SGDLS and CDR2 as YYNGEE. This CDR3 is built from 15 residues. CDR3: CASSVGVGGVQPQHF. In DNA, the CDR3 is TGTGCCAGCAGCGTAGGGGTAGGGGGCGTGCAGCCCCAGCATTTT.

This CDR3 is CASSPPSVTSGKETQYF. DNA of the CDR3: TGTGCCAGCTCACCACCGAGTGTGACTAGCGGGAAAGAGACCCAGTACTTC. The genes are TRBV28 and TRBJ2-5; 11 nucleotides align to TRBD2. CDR3 size: 17 residues. Germline V gene lookup returns CDR1 MDHEN and CDR2 SYDVKM. The trim removed 8 bases at V and 3 bases at J, leaving 14 bases unmatched.

In its sample, this clonotype was seen a few times. The V gene is TRBV20-1, the J gene TRBJ2-3, with a possible D match to TRBD2 (7 bases). This CDR3 comprises 13 residues. The germline gives CDR1 DFQATT, CDR2 SNEGSKA (reference sequence). V lost 5 bases to trimming and J lost 6 bases, with 15 bases between them. Here the CDR3 DNA reads TGCAGTGCTGCGCTAGGGGGAGGGGATACGCAGTATTTT. Translated, it gives CSAALGGGDTQYF.